This is a list of T cell receptor beta chains from one sample in a study of T cells in Graves' hyperthyroidism and ophthalmopathy. TCRdb independently ran MiXCR on the multiplex PCR reads; one entry per CDR3 protein. Among 400,000 to 600,000 distinct CDR3 sequences listed, roughly 16% were seen once. The sample comprised blood. These receptors originate from a woman in her thirties with Graves' ophthalmopathy. The CDR3 runs from the conserved cysteine through the conserved F or W. Each record gives: V gene, J gene, D gene, clone size, CDR3 protein, CDR3 DNA. D genes are given only for firm matches. Part of the rows lack a size; the others show once, few, many or a class for expanded clones.

TRBV5-1	TRBJ2-5	-	few	CASSSPGGVETQYF	TGCGCCAGCAGCTCCCCCGGGGGAGTAGAGACCCAGTACTTC
TRBV3-1	TRBJ2-5	-	many	CASSQTISSITQYF	TGTGCCAGCAGCCAGACTATTAGTTCGATCACCCAGTACTTC
TRBV2	TRBJ2-7	TRBD2	many	CASILEREASYEQYF	TGTGCCAGCATCTTGGAGCGGGAGGCCTCCTACGAGCAGTACTTC
TRBV11-3	TRBJ2-1	-	-	CASSLEGTGRGADEQFF	TGTGCCAGCAGCTTAGAAGGCACCGGGAGAGGCGCGGATGAGCAGTTCTTC
TRBV6-1	TRBJ2-7	-	few	CASRETGRVGPYEQYF	TGTGCCAGCAGAGAGACGGGACGGGTTGGCCCCTACGAGCAGTACTTC
TRBV28	TRBJ1-5	TRBD1	-	CASSPRTGTGNQPQHF	TGTGCCAGCAGTCCAAGGACAGGGACAGGCAATCAGCCCCAGCATTTT
TRBV18	TRBJ2-2	-	many	CASSPHPANTGELFF	TGTGCCAGCTCACCACACCCAGCGAACACCGGGGAGCTGTTTTTT
TRBV2	TRBJ1-6	-	many	CASSDIANSPLHF	TGTGCCAGCAGTGACATTGCAAATTCACCCCTCCACTTT
TRBV4-1	TRBJ1-2	-	-	CASSQVGGLGGYTF	TGCGCCAGCAGCCAAGTCGGGGGGCTGGGTGGCTACACCTTC
TRBV16	TRBJ1-1	-	-	CASSQSWPAKILNTEAFF	TGTGCCAGCAGCCAATCTTGGCCAGCAAAAATTTTGAACACTGAAGCTTTCTTT
TRBV9	TRBJ1-1	TRBD1	many	CASSARQGAGTEAFF	TGTGCCAGCAGCGCTCGACAGGGGGCTGGCACTGAAGCTTTCTTT
TRBV18	TRBJ1-2	-	-	CASSPPPGPANYGYTF	TGTGCCAGCTCACCCCCCCCGGGACCAGCTAACTATGGCTACACCTTC
TRBV15	TRBJ2-2	-	few	CATSRTQVTGELFF	TGTGCCACCAGCAGAACCCAGGTCACCGGGGAGCTGTTTTTT
TRBV7-7	TRBJ2-7	TRBD2	-	CASSLLASGSTNEQYF	TGTGCCAGCAGCTTATTGGCTAGCGGGAGTACAAACGAGCAGTACTTC
TRBV5-6	TRBJ2-3	-	-	CASSLSDPASTDTQYF	TGTGCCAGCAGCTTGTCAGATCCAGCTAGCACAGATACGCAGTATTTT
TRBV7-3	TRBJ2-1	TRBD2	-	CASSLRLADEQFF	TGTGCCAGCAGCTTAAGACTAGCGGATGAGCAGTTCTTC
TRBV30	TRBJ2-1	-	-	CASAPGGNEQFF	TGTGCCTCTGCCCCGGGTGGGAATGAGCAGTTCTTC
TRBV19	TRBJ2-5	TRBD2	few	CAMVGTSGEETQYF	TGTGCCATGGTGGGGACTAGCGGGGAAGAGACCCAGTACTTC
TRBV15	TRBJ1-5	-	many	CATSRDPGSNQPQHF	TGTGCCACCAGCAGAGATCCGGGAAGCAATCAGCCCCAGCATTTT
TRBV28	TRBJ2-5	-	many	CASSFVVEQSQYF	TGTGCCAGCAGTTTTGTCGTAGAGCAATCCCAGTACTTC
TRBV7-9	TRBJ1-1	-	few	CASSLWGEHTEAFF	TGTGCCAGCAGCTTATGGGGCGAACACACTGAAGCTTTCTTT
TRBV5-1	TRBJ1-4	-	-	CASSLDRGAGNEKLFF	TGCGCCAGCAGCTTGGATAGGGGAGCGGGTAATGAAAAACTGTTTTTT
TRBV27	TRBJ1-4	TRBD1	-	CASSLRGRVSEKLFF	TGTGCCAGCAGTTTAAGGGGGCGGGTTTCTGAAAAACTGTTTTTT
TRBV7-2	TRBJ1-5	-	many	CASSLRSAREGQPQHF	TGTGCCAGCAGCTTAAGGTCCGCCAGGGAGGGCCAGCCCCAGCATTTT
TRBV2	TRBJ2-7	-	many	CASTDRLAYEQYF	TGTGCCAGCACCGACAGGTTAGCCTACGAGCAGTACTTC
TRBV28	TRBJ2-1	TRBD2	many	CASSFTSGRSDEQFF	TGTGCCAGCAGTTTTACCAGCGGGAGATCGGATGAGCAGTTCTTC
TRBV7-2	TRBJ2-7	TRBD1	many	CASSHRQGYEQYF	TGTGCCAGCAGCCATCGACAGGGGTACGAGCAGTACTTC
TRBV11-2	TRBJ2-1	TRBD2	many	CASRPLAGVLYGEQFF	TGTGCCAGCAGACCCCTAGCGGGAGTTTTGTATGGTGAGCAGTTCTTC
TRBV20-1	TRBJ1-2	-	-	CSARIGAWFDGYTF	TGCAGTGCTAGAATCGGCGCATGGTTTGATGGCTACACCTTC
TRBV20-1	TRBJ1-1	TRBD1	few	CSARDLAGGTNTEAFF	TGCAGTGCTAGAGATTTGGCAGGGGGCACCAACACTGAAGCTTTCTTT
TRBV7-2	TRBJ2-7	TRBD2	-	CASSLGGTSGYEQYF	TGTGCCAGCAGCTTAGGAGGGACTAGCGGTTACGAGCAGTACTTC
TRBV6-2/TRBV6-3	TRBJ2-3	TRBD1	once	CASSHTGETDTQYF	TGTGCCAGCAGTCATACAGGGGAGACAGATACGCAGTATTTT
TRBV7-9	TRBJ2-7	TRBD2	many	CASSPIVSSGATYEQYF	TGTGCCAGCAGCCCCATTGTTAGTAGCGGGGCTACCTACGAGCAGTACTTC
TRBV6-1	TRBJ2-7	-	many	CASSLGPTYEQYF	TGTGCCAGCAGTCTGGGTCCCACCTACGAGCAGTACTTC
TRBV6-1	TRBJ2-2	-	-	CASSPGTWGGELFF	TGTGCCAGCAGTCCGGGGACCTGGGGCGGGGAGCTGTTTTTT
TRBV7-9	TRBJ1-1	-	few	CASSRGDYGMNTEAFF	TGTGCCAGCAGCCGGGGGGATTATGGGATGAACACTGAAGCTTTCTTT
TRBV6-1	TRBJ1-5	-	many	CASGGGFVQPQHF	TGTGCCAGCGGTGGAGGGTTCGTTCAGCCCCAGCATTTT
TRBV30	TRBJ1-5	-	-	CAWRSTGLEAQHF	TGTGCCTGGAGGTCAACAGGGTTAGAGGCCCAGCATTTT
TRBV7-2	TRBJ2-1	-	many	CASSLAHRSGNEQFF	TGTGCCAGCAGCTTAGCGCACAGGTCTGGCAATGAGCAGTTCTTC
TRBV27	TRBJ1-5	-	few	CASSGGQAQPQHF	TGTGCCAGCAGCGGGGGGCAGGCTCAGCCCCAGCATTTT
TRBV6-5	TRBJ1-1	-	few	CASSYGVMNTEAFF	TGTGCCAGCAGTTACGGAGTCATGAACACTGAAGCTTTCTTT
TRBV11-3	TRBJ2-2	TRBD2	-	CASSLGAGTSGNTGELFF	TGTGCCAGCAGCTTAGGGGCTGGGACTAGCGGTAACACCGGGGAGCTGTTTTTT
TRBV28	TRBJ1-5	-	many	CASTIGGNQPQHF	TGTGCCAGCACCATAGGGGGCAATCAGCCCCAGCATTTT
TRBV5-1	TRBJ2-3	-	many	CASSFTGTSTDTQYF	TGCGCCAGCAGCTTCACGGGAACTAGCACAGATACGCAGTATTTT
TRBV12-3/TRBV12-4	TRBJ2-1	-	many	CASSLSGSNEQFF	TGTGCCAGCAGTTTATCTGGTAGCAATGAGCAGTTCTTC
TRBV28	TRBJ1-4	-	-	CASSLYTPTNEKLFF	TGTGCCAGCAGTTTATACACCCCAACTAATGAAAAACTGTTTTTT
TRBV10-1	TRBJ2-3	-	-	CASSGGGKAGTDTQYF	TGCGCCAGCAGTGGCGGGGGCAAAGCGGGCACAGATACGCAGTATTTT
TRBV20-1	TRBJ2-7	TRBD1	many	CSASPRDSQQYF	TGCAGTGCTAGCCCCCGGGACAGCCAGCAGTACTTC
TRBV28	TRBJ2-7	-	many	CASRVFGKTYEQYF	TGTGCCAGCAGAGTTTTCGGGAAAACCTACGAGCAGTACTTC
TRBV2	TRBJ2-7	TRBD1	many	CASKFGTADYEQYF	TGTGCCAGCAAGTTCGGGACAGCAGATTACGAGCAGTACTTC
TRBV28	TRBJ1-2	-	many	CASSFIGGSYGYTF	TGTGCCAGCAGTTTTATTGGGGGTAGCTATGGCTACACCTTC
TRBV20-1	TRBJ2-3	TRBD1	many	CSATGTGEADTQYF	TGCAGTGCTACCGGGACAGGGGAGGCAGATACGCAGTATTTT
TRBV5-1	TRBJ2-1	TRBD2	many	CASSFTGTSGRAGEQFF	TGCGCCAGCAGCTTCACCGGGACTAGCGGGAGGGCCGGTGAGCAGTTCTTC